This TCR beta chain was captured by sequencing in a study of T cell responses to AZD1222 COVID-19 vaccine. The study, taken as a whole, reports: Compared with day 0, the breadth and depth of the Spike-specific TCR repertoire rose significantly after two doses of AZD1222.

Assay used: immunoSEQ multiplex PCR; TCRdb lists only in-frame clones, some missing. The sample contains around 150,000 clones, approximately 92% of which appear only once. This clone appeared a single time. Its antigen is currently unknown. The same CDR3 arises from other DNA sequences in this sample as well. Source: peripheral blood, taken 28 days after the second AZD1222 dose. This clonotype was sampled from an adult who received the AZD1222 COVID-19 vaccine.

The CDR3 loop reads CASSLDSNQPQHF. CDR3 sequence (DNA): TGTGCCAGCAGCCTCGATAGCAATCAGCCCCAGCATTTT. The rearrangement uses TRBV7-2 and TRBJ1-5; D remains ambiguous. The CDR3 has 13 residues. V gave up 5 bases and J gave up 0 bases, with 5 bases separating them. Looked up from germline, CDR1 is SGHTA and CDR2 is FQGNSA.